This passage covers 21 T cell receptor beta chains from one sample sequenced in a study of PD-1 blockade in classical Hodgkin lymphoma (dated by TCRdb to 2018 to 2021). Interpreted using the paper, the time point label stands for: cycle 2 day 1 (C2D1) of nivolumab. Every trial patient had relapsed following autologous stem cell transplantation, and prior brentuximab vedotin exposure was what differed among cohorts A, B and C. Library prep was done by the immunoSEQ multiplex PCR assay. The table was pulled from immuneACCESS by TCRdb, which kept in-frame rearrangements only. Such tables lose some clones; where checked, under half of the loss comes from unresolved V genes, and the rest has no known cause. The sample table records around 66,000 clones; over 70% of these occur just once. The leading ten clones occupy about 9.1% of the sample. Sequences were derived from peripheral blood mononuclear cells (PBMCs), sampled before the second cycle of nivolumab. These receptors were collected from a human donor with classical Hodgkin lymphoma.

The chain uses TRBV7-3 and TRBJ2-7, with 10 bases identical to TRBD2. The CDR3 consists of 15 residues. CDR1 and CDR2 (germline): SGHTA, FQGTGA. After removal of 5 bases from V and 1 base from J, the junction contained 5 bases not matched to a gene. The CDR3 sequence: CASSQASGGSYEQYF. CDR3 sequence (DNA): TGTGCCAGCAGCCAAGCTAGCGGGGGATCCTACGAGCAGTACTTC.

The table lists this clone with a count of one. The V call is TRBV6-5, the J call TRBJ1-6; 8 bases line up with TRBD1. CDR3 size: 15 residues. Germline trimming cut 6 bases from V and 6 bases from J; bases unmatched to any gene: 7. CDR1 and CDR2 (germline): MNHEY, SVGAGI. CDR3 protein: CASRLSGGFNSPLHF. The DNA for the CDR3 is TGTGCCAGCAGATTATCAGGGGGCTTTAATTCACCCCTCCACTTT.

This chain links TRBV28 with TRBJ2-7; no reliable D call. From germline, CDR1 is MDHEN and CDR2 SYDVKM. V lost 4 bases and J lost 6, with 19 bases in between. This CDR3 contains 15 residues. The CDR3 loop reads CASSSFLDLPREQYF. The CDR3, as DNA: TGTGCCAGCAGTTCATTCTTGGATTTGCCCCGCGAGCAGTACTTC.

CDR3 sequence reads: CASRDRGGLYGYTF. The DNA for the CDR3 is TGTGCCAGCAGGGACAGGGGAGGCCTCTATGGCTACACCTTC. The gene calls are TRBV27 and TRBJ1-2; 9 bases fit TRBD1. The ends lost 6 bases at V and 4 bases at J; junction bases unmatched: 6. CDR3 length equals 14 residues. Germline V gene sequence: CDR1 MNHEY, CDR2 SMNVEV (reference sequence).

The chain has TRBV25-1 and TRBJ1-2; 7 bases are shared with TRBD1. The CDR3 is made up of 11 amino acids. Germline CDR1 reads MGHDK; CDR2 reads SYGVNS. The J segment lost 4 bases and the V segment lost 7 bases, leaving 0 bases of the junction unmatched. This chain's CDR3 is CASTGGYGYTF. The CDR3 coding sequence is TGTGCCAGCACAGGGGGCTATGGCTACACCTTC.

As for this clone: The junction and the germline gene differ at one end; a read error may be behind it. As DNA, the CDR3 is TGTGCCAGCAGCACACAGGCCGGGACTAGCTCCCACGAGCAGTACTTC. Protein sequence: CASSTQAGTSSHEQYF. The rearrangement uses TRBV9 and TRBJ2-7; 9 bases match TRBD2. CDR3 length: 16 amino acids. The germline gives CDR1 SGDLS, CDR2 YYNGEE.

The chain joins TRBV29-1 to TRBJ2-7; TRBD2 might be the D (6 bases). Trimming left V 2 bases short and J 4 bases short, with 6 bases between. Germline V gene sequence: CDR1 SQVTM, CDR2 ANQGSEA. There are 11 residues in the CDR3. CDR3 sequence (DNA): TGCAGCGTTGAAAGCGGGTACGAGCAGTACTTC. Protein sequence: CSVESGYEQYF.

The CDR3 region has the DNA TGCGCCAGCAGCTCCCCAGGGGGGGGAACTGAAGCTTTCTTT. Translated, it gives CASSSPGGGTEAFF. The chain uses TRBV5-1 and TRBJ1-1, with 7 bases aligning to TRBD1. V gave up 3 bases and J gave up 5 bases; unmatched junction bases: 7. Germline V lookup: CDR1 SGHRS, CDR2 YFSETQ. The CDR3 runs to 14 residues.

The sample holds a few counts of this clone. This chain connects TRBV6-5 to TRBJ2-4; D gene uncertain. Germline loops: CDR1 MNHEY, CDR2 SVGAGI. V was trimmed by 5 bases and J by 2 bases, leaving 13 bases between them. CDR3 length equals 15 residues. CDR3 protein: CASSLSRSTKNIQYF. The CDR3 region has the DNA TGTGCCAGCAGTCTGAGCCGGTCTACCAAAAACATTCAGTACTTC.

The chain joins TRBV5-1 to TRBJ2-7, with D hard to call. This CDR3 is built from 13 residues. V shed 4 bases and J shed 3 bases, with 11 bases lying between them. Germline V lookup: CDR1 SGHRS, CDR2 YFSETQ. The CDR3, as DNA: TGCGCCAGCAGCCTCGACGGAAACTACGAGCAGTACTTC. Protein product: CASSLDGNYEQYF.

The chain recombines TRBV4-1 with TRBJ2-1; D is undetermined. The CDR3 length is 15 residues. The germline V gene encodes CDR1 MGHRA and CDR2 YSYEKL. V lost 1 base and J 0 bases, leaving 7 bases between the germline ends. CDR3 sequence reads: CASSQVVTSYNEQFF. The CDR3, as DNA: TGCGCCAGCAGCCAAGTGGTCACCTCCTACAATGAGCAGTTCTTC.

The V and J genes are TRBV11-2 and TRBJ2-7; D not certain. CDR3 size: 14 residues. Germline values: CDR1 SGHAT, CDR2 FQNNGV. V was clipped by 3 bases and J by 2 bases, with 11 bases between them. This CDR3 is CASSLYSSTYEQYF. The DNA for the CDR3 is TGTGCCAGCAGCTTGTACAGTTCCACCTACGAGCAGTACTTC.

This clone was observed once. The CDR3 region has the DNA TGTGCCAGCATGAGGTACACTGAAGCTTTCTTT. Translation gives CASMRYTEAFF. The gene calls are TRBV28 and TRBJ1-1; D is uncertain. CDR3 length: 11 amino acids. Trimming stripped 7 bases from V and 3 bases from J, with 6 bases between. Germline CDR1 MDHEN, CDR2 SYDVKM.

The chain recombines TRBV5-1 with TRBJ1-2; TRBD1 agrees at 7 bases. V trimming: 4 bases; J trimming: 3 bases; junction bases outside the gene matches: 9. The CDR3 is 15 amino acids. Germline CDR1 and CDR2: SGHRS and YFSETQ. The CDR3 reads CASSATGDLYYGYTF. The CDR3 DNA reads TGCGCCAGCAGCGCAACAGGGGATTTGTACTATGGCTACACCTTC.

This clone occurred once. CDR3 amino acids: CAWSARDTLFYEQYF. DNA of the CDR3: TGTGCCTGGAGTGCCCGGGACACATTATTCTACGAGCAGTACTTC. The chain joins TRBV30 to TRBJ2-7; D is perhaps TRBD1 (6 bases). There are 15 residues in the CDR3. Per the germline V gene, CDR1 is GTSNPN and CDR2 is SVGIG (reference sequence). V lost 1 base and J 3 bases, leaving 16 bases between the germline ends. The entire variable domain, with the rest obtained from reference TRBV30 and TRBJ2-7, is as follows: SQTIHQWPATLVQPVGSPLSLECTVEGTSNPNLYWYRQAAGRGLQLLFYSVGIGQISSEVPQNLSASRPQDRQFILSSKKLLLSDSGFYLCAWSARDTLFYEQYFGPGTRLTVT.

The rearrangement joins TRBV30 to TRBJ2-7, with 11 nucleotides matching TRBD2. CDR3 length equals 13 residues. Germline loops: CDR1 GTSNPN, CDR2 SVGIG (reference sequence). Trimming removed 6 bases from V and 3 bases from J; junction bases left unmatched: 4. This chain's CDR3 is CACDTSGSYEQYF. Here the CDR3 DNA reads TGTGCCTGCGATACTAGCGGGAGCTACGAGCAGTACTTC.

J is TRBJ1-5 and V is TRBV6-6; D possibly corresponds to TRBD1 (5 bases). CDR3 size: 15 residues. V shed 0 bases and J shed 0 bases, with 6 bases lying between them. Looked up from germline, CDR1 is MNHNY and CDR2 is SVGAGI (reference sequence). The CDR3 reads CASSYSGDSNQPQHF. CDR3 in DNA: TGTGCCAGCAGTTACTCGGGGGATAGCAATCAGCCCCAGCATTTT.

For the CDR3, the DNA is TGCGCCAGCAGCTTACATACCGGGACAGTTTCTAACTATGGCTACACCTTC. Its translation: CASSLHTGTVSNYGYTF. The J gene is TRBJ1-2, the V gene TRBV5-1; 7 positions agree with TRBD1. Germline CDR1 is SGHRS and CDR2 is YFSETQ. There are 17 residues in the CDR3. The V gene end was trimmed by 2 bases and the J gene end by 0 bases; junction bases not matched to a gene: 10.

This sequence joins TRBV27 and TRBJ2-7; possible D gene TRBD1, 5 bases. This CDR3 has 13 residues. The germline gives CDR1 MNHEY, CDR2 SMNVEV (reference sequence). With 5 bases removed from V and 2 bases from J, the gap between germline ends came to 10 bases. The CDR3 coding sequence is TGTGCCAGCAGTCTCGCAGGGACCTACGAGCAGTACTTC. Residues: CASSLAGTYEQYF.

This clone was picked up a small number of times. The chain uses TRBV5-1 and TRBJ2-5; maybe TRBD2 (6 bases). V was shortened by 0 bases and J by 2 bases, with 14 bases between the two germline ends. The CDR3 loop spans 16 amino acids. Germline CDR1 SGHRS, CDR2 YFSETQ. CDR3 protein: CASSLVGAGLQETQYF. CDR3 coding DNA: TGCGCCAGCAGCTTGGTGGGAGCGGGCCTTCAAGAGACCCAGTACTTC.

V gene TRBV9 combines with J gene TRBJ1-1; D gene unclear. The CDR3 has 14 amino acids. CDR1 SGDLS and CDR2 YYNGEE come from the germline V gene. Between the trimmed V and J ends, which lost 3 bases and 4 bases, there was a span of 13 bases. CDR3 in DNA: TGTGCCAGCAGCGGGGTAGCCCGGGGCACTGAAGCTTTCTTT. Its translation is CASSGVARGTEAFF.